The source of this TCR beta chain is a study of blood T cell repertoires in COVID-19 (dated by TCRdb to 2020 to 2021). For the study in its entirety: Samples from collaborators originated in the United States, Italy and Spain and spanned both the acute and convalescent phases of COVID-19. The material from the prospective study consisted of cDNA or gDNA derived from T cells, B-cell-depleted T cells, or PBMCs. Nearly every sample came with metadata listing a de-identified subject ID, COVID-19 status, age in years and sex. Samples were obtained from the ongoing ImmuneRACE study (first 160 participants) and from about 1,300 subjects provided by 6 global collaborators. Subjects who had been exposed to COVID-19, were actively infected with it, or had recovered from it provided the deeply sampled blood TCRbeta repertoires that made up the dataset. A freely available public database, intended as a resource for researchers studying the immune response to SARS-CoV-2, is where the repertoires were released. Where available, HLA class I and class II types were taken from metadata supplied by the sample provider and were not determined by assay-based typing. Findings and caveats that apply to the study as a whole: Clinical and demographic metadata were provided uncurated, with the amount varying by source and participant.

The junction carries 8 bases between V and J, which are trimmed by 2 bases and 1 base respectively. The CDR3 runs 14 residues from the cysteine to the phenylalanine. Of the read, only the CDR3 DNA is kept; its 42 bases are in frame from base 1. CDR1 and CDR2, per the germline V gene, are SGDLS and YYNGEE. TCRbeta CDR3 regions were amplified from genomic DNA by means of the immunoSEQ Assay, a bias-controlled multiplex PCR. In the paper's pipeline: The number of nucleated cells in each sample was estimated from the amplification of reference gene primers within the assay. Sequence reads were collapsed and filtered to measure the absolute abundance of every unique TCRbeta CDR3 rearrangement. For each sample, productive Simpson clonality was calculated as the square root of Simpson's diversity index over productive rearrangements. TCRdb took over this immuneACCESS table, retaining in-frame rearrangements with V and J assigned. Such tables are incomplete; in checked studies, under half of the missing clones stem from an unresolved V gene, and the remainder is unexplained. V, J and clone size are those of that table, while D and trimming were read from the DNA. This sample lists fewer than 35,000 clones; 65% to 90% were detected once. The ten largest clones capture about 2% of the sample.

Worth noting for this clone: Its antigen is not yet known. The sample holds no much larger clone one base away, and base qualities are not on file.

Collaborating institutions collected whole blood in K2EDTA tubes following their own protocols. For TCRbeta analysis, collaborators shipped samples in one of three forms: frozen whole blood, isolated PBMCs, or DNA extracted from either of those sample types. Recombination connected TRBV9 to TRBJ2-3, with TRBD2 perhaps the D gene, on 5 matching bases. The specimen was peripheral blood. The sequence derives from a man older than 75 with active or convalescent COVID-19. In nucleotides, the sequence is TGTGCCAGCAGCGTGGACTCAGGCACAGATACGCAGTATTTT. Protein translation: CASSVDSGTDTQYF. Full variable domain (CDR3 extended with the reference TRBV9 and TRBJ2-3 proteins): DSGVTQTPKHLITATGQRVTLRCSPRSGDLSVYWYQQSLDQGLQFLIQYYNGEERAKGNILERFSAQQFPDLHSELNLSSLELGDSALYFCASSVDSGTDTQYFGPGTRLTVL.